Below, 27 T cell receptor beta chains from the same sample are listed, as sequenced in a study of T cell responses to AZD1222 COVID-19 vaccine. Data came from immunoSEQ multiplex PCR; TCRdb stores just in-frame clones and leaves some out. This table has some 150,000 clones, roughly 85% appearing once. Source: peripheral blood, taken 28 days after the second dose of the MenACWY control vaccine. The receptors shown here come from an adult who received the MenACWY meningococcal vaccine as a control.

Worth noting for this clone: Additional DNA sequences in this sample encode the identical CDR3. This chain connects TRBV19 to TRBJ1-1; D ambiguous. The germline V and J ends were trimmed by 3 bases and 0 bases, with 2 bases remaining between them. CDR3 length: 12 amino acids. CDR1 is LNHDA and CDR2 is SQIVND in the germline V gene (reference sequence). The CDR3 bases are TGTGCCAGTAGTATTCTGAACACTGAAGCTTTCTTT. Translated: CASSILNTEAFF.

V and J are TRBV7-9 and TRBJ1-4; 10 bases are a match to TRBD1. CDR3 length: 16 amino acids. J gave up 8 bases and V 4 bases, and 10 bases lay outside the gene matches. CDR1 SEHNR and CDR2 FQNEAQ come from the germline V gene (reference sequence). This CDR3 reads CASSSRRGQGTEKLFF. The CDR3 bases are TGTGCCAGCAGCTCAAGGAGGGGACAGGGGACCGAAAAACTGTTTTTT.

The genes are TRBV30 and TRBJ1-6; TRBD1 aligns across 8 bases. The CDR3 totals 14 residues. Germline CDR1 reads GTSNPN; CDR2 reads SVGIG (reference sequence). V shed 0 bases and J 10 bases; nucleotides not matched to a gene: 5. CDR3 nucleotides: TGTGCCTGGAGTGTACCGGACAGGGTATCACCCCTCCACTTT. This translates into CAWSVPDRVSPLHF.

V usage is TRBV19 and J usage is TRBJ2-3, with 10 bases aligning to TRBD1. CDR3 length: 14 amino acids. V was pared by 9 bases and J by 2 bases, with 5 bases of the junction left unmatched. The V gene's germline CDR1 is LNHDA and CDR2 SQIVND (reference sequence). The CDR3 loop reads CASRDRGPTDTQYF. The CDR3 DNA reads TGTGCCAGCCGGGACAGGGGCCCCACAGATACGCAGTATTTT.

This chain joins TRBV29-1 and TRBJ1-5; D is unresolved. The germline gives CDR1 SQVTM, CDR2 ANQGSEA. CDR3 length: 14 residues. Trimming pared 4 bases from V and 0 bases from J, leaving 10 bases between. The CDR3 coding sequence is TGCAGCGTTGGGGAAGGTTATAGCAATCAGCCCCAGCATTTT. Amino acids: CSVGEGYSNQPQHF. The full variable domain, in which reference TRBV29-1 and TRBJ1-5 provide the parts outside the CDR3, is SAVISQKPSRDICQRGTSLTIQCQVDSQVTMMFWYRQQPGQSLTLIATANQGSEATYESGFVIDKFPISRPNLTFSTLTVSNMSPEDSSIYLCSVGEGYSNQPQHFGDGTRLSIL.

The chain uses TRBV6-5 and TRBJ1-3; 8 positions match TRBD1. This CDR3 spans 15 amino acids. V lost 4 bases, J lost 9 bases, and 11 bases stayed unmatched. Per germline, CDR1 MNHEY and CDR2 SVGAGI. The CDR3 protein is CASSFRGQPDGTIYF. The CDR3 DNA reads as TGTGCCAGCAGTTTCAGGGGGCAGCCTGATGGCACCATATATTTT.

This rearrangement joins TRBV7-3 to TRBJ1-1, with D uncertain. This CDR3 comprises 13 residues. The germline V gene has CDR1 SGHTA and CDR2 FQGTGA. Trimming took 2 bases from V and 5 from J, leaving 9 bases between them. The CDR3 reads CASSLGERTEAFF. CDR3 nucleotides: TGTGCCAGCAGCTTAGGGGAGCGGACTGAAGCTTTCTTT.

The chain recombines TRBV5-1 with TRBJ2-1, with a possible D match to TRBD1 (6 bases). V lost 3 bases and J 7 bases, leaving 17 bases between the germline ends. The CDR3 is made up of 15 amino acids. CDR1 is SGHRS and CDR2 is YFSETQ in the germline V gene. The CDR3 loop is CASSSITGYQNEQFF. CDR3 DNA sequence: TGCGCCAGCAGCTCTATAACAGGGTACCAAAATGAGCAGTTCTTC.

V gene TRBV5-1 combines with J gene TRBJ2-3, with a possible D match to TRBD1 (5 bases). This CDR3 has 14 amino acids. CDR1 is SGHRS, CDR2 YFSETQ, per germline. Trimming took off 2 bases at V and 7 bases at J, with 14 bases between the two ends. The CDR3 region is CASSFNSPGNTQYF. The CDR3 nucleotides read TGCGCCAGCAGCTTTAACAGCCCAGGGAATACGCAGTATTTT. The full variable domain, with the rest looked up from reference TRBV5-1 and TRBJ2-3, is KAGVTQTPRYLIKTRGQQVTLSCSPISGHRSVSWYQQTPGQGLQFLFEYFSETQRNKGNFPGRFSGRQFSNSRSEMNVSTLELGDSALYLCASSFNSPGNTQYFGPGTRLTVL.

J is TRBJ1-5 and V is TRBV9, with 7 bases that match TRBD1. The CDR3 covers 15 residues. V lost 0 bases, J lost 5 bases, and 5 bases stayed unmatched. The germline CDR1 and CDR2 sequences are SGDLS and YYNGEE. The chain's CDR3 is CASSVGTGVDQPQHF. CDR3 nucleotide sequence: TGTGCCAGCAGCGTAGGAACAGGGGTTGATCAGCCCCAGCATTTT.

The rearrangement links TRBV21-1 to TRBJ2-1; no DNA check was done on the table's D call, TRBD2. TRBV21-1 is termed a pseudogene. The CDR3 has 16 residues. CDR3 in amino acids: CASIDESGRAYNEQFF. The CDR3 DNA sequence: TGTGCCAGCATCGACGAGAGCGGGAGGGCCTACAATGAGCAGTTCTTC.

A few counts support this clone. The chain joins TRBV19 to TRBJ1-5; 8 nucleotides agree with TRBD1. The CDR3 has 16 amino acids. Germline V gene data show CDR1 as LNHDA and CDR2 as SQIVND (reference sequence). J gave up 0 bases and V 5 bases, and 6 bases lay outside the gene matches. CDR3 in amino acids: CASSRGTGDSNQPQHF. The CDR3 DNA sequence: TGTGCCAGTAGTCGCGGGACAGGCGATAGCAATCAGCCCCAGCATTTT.

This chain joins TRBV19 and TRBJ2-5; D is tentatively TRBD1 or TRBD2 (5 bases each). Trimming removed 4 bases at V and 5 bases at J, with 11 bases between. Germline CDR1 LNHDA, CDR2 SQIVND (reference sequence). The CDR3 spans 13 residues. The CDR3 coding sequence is TGTGCCAGTAGTAGGGACGGCGACGAGACCCAGTACTTC. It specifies CASSRDGDETQYF.

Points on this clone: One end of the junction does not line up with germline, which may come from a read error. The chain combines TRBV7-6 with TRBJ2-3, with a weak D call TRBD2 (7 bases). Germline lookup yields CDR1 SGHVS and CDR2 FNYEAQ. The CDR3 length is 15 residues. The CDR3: CASTLGGVSTDTQYF. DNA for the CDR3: TGTGCCAGCACCTTAGGGGGGGTTAGCACAGATACGCAGTATTTT.

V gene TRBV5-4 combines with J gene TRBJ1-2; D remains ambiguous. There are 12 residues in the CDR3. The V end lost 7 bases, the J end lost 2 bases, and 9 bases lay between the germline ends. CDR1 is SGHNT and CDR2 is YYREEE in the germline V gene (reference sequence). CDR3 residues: CASQDGNYGYTF. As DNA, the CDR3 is TGTGCCAGCCAAGACGGCAACTATGGCTACACCTTC.

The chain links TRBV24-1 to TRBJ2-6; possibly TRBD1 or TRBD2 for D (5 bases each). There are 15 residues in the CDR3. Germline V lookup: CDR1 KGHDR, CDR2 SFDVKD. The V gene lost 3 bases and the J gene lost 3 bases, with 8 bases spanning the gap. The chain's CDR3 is CATSDRGVGANVLTF. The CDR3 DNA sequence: TGTGCCACCAGTGATAGAGGGGTTGGGGCCAACGTCCTGACTTTC.

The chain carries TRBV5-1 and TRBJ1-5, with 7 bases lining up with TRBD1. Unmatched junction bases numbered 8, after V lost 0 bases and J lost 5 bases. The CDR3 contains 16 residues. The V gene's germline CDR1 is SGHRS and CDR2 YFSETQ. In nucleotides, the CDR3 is TGCGCCAGCAGCTTGGTACCAGGGGGTGTGGATCAGCCCCAGCATTTT. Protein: CASSLVPGGVDQPQHF.

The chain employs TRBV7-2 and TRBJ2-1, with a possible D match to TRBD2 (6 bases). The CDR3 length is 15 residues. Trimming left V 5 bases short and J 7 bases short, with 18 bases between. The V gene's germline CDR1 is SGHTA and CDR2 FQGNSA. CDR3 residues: CASSATRDGWNEQFF. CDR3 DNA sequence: TGTGCCAGCAGCGCAACGCGGGACGGGTGGAATGAGCAGTTCTTC.

CDR3 nucleotide sequence: TGTGCCAGTAGGAGACAGGGGGCGTCTAACTATGGCTACACCTTC. This codes for CASRRQGASNYGYTF. The J gene is TRBJ1-2, the V gene TRBV19; 10 positions agree with TRBD1. Germline V gives CDR1 LNHDA, CDR2 SQIVND (reference sequence). CDR3 length equals 15 residues. After removal of 6 bases from V and 0 bases from J, the junction contained 4 bases not matched to a gene.

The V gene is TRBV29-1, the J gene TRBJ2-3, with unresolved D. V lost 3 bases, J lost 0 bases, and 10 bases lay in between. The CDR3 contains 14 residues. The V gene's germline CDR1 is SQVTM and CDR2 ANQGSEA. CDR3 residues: CSVDDGISTDTQYF. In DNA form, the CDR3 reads TGCAGCGTTGATGACGGAATTAGCACAGATACGCAGTATTTT.

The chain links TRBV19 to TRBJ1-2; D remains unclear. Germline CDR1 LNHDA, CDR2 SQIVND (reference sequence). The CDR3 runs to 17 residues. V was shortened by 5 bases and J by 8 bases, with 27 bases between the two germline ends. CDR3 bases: TGTGCCAGTAGTTCCCCTCTTCGGGGAGGGTTTGTAGAAGGCTACACCTTC. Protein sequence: CASSSPLRGGFVEGYTF.

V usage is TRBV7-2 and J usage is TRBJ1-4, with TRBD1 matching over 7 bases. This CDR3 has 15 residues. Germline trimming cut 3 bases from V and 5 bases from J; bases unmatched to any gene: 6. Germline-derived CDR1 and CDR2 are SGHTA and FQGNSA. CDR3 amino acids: CASSFVGRGNEKLFF. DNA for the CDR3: TGTGCCAGCAGCTTTGTCGGCAGGGGGAATGAAAAACTGTTTTTT.

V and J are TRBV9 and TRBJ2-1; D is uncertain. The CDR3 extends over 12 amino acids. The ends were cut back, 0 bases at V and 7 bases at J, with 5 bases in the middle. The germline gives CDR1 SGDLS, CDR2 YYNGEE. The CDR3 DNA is TGTGCCAGCAGCGTAGAATCAAATGAGCAGTTCTTC. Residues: CASSVESNEQFF.

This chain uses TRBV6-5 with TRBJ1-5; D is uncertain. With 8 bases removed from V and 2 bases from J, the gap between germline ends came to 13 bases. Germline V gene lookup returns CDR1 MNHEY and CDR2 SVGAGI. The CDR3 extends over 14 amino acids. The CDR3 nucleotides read TGTGCCAGCCGAACTGATTGGGGCAATCAGCCCCAGCATTTT. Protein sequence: CASRTDWGNQPQHF.

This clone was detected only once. The CDR3 loop is CACGTSGAETQYF. Written as DNA, the CDR3 is TGTGCCTGCGGGACTAGCGGGGCGGAGACCCAGTACTTC. This chain joins TRBV30 and TRBJ2-5; TRBD2 matches at 13 bases. V was pared by 6 bases and J by 5 bases, with 3 bases of the junction left unmatched. Germline values: CDR1 GTSNPN, CDR2 SVGIG (reference sequence). This CDR3 spans 13 amino acids.

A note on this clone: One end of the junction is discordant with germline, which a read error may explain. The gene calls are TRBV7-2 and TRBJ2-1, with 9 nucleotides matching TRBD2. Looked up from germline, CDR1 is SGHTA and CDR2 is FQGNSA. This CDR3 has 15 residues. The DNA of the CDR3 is TGCGCCAGCAGCTTTTCTAGCGGGACGTACAATGAGCAGTTCTTC. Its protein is CASSFSSGTYNEQFF. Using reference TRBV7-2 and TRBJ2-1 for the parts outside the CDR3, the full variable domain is GAGVSQSPSNKVTEKGKDVELRCDPISGHTALYWYRQSLGQGLEFLIYFQGNSAPDKSGLPSDRFSAERTGGSVSTLTIQRTQQEDSAVYLCASSFSSGTYNEQFFGPGTRLTVL.

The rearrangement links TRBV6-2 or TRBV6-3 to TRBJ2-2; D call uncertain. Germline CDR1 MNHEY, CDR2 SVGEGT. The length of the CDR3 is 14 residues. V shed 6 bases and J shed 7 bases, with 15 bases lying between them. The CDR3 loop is CASSLPQVGGELFF. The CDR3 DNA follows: TGTGCCAGCAGCCTGCCTCAAGTGGGCGGGGAGCTGTTTTTT.